The clone carrying this TCR beta chain was seen only a few times. The antigen remains undetermined. MiXCR, run by TCRdb on the RT-PCR reads, gives a single entry per CDR3 protein. The sample contains approximately 490,000 distinct CDR3 sequences, approximately 7.3% of which appear only once. These data are taken from a study of response to subunit inactivated influenza vaccine. Study results and caveats: Each seasonal flu vaccination may recruit only limited new T cells, authors suggested.

V was trimmed by 1 base and J by 3 bases, leaving 15 bases between them. The length of the CDR3 is 16 residues. The TCR comes from a man aged 45 to 75 who received an inactivated influenza vaccine. The genes are TRBV23-1 and TRBJ1-1; D may be TRBD1 (5 bases). TRBV23-1 is reported as an ORF; its role is uncertain. The sequences come from PBMCs from blood, collected about 23 months after vaccination. The CDR3 region is CASSQYAVRGDTEAFF. The CDR3 nucleotides read TGCGCCAGCAGTCAATACGCAGTAAGGGGTGACACTGAAGCTTTCTTT.